Listed here are 31 T cell receptor beta chains from one sample, sequenced in a study of response to subunit inactivated influenza vaccine. TCRdb recomputed calls from the RT-PCR reads with MiXCR, one row per CDR3 protein. This sample has about 540,000 distinct CDR3 sequences, with under 25% found just once. The sample also formed part of further work on T cells expressing NK-cell markers. As reported in that work: UMIs were included in TCR beta cDNA generated by 5'RACE template switching.

The sample consisted of CD4+ T cells sorted from PBMCs, taken 11 to 12 days after vaccination. The receptors stem from a man aged 50 to 60 who received an inactivated influenza vaccine.

The table lists this clonotype with a few counts. The rearrangement uses TRBV4-2 and TRBJ2-7; D tentatively fits TRBD1 or TRBD2 (5 bases each). Germline V CDR1 and CDR2: LGHNA, YNFKEQ. V lost 0 bases and J 5 bases, leaving 14 bases between the germline ends. This CDR3 comprises 15 residues. CDR3 amino acids: CASSQEWQGADEQYF. DNA for the CDR3: TGTGCCAGCAGCCAAGAGTGGCAGGGAGCCGACGAGCAGTACTTC.

This clonotype was seen a few times. V gene TRBV11-3 combines with J gene TRBJ2-5; perhaps TRBD2 as D (5 bases). Germline V gene sequence: CDR1 SGHNT, CDR2 YENEEA. The CDR3 spans 15 residues. Trimming shortened V by 5 bases and J by 2 bases, and 15 bases separated the two germline ends. The CDR3 DNA reads as TGTGCCAGCAGCGCAGAGGGTCCGGGGCAAGAGACCCAGTACTTC. As protein: CASSAEGPGQETQYF.

CDR3 DNA sequence: TGTGCCAGCAGCTTAGACGGGGGCCGCGTAAATGAGCAGTTCTTC. Its translation: CASSLDGGRVNEQFF. The V gene is TRBV7-9, the J gene TRBJ2-1; D may be TRBD1 or TRBD2 (6 bases each). The CDR3 is 15 amino acids. Trimming took 1 base from V and 7 from J, leaving 14 bases between them. Germline-derived CDR1 and CDR2 are SEHNR and FQNEAQ (reference sequence).

This clonotype was observed at least ten times. V usage is TRBV25-1 and J usage is TRBJ2-3; D is uncertain. CDR3 length equals 14 residues. Per the germline V gene, CDR1 is MGHDK and CDR2 is SYGVNS. Trimming stripped 1 base from V and 4 bases from J, with 9 bases between. DNA of the CDR3: TGTGCCAGCAGTGAATTTAGGACGGCAGATACGCAGTATTTT. It yields the protein CASSEFRTADTQYF.

The chain's CDR3 is CASSRGLADSTDTQYF. The CDR3 DNA is TGTGCCAGCAGCCGGGGACTAGCGGATAGCACAGATACGCAGTATTTT. The chain joins TRBV6-2 or TRBV6-3 to TRBJ2-3; 11 bases match TRBD2. V lost 6 bases to trimming and J lost 0 bases; unmatched junction nucleotides: 5. Germline values: CDR1 MNHEY, CDR2 SVGEGT. The CDR3 spans 16 residues.

The chain couples TRBV9 to TRBJ2-1; D is perhaps TRBD1 or TRBD2 (5 bases each). CDR3 length: 15 residues. V dropped 5 bases and J dropped 4 bases, with 16 bases sitting between them. CDR1 is SGDLS, CDR2 YYNGEE, per germline. DNA of the CDR3: TGTGCCAGCAGTAGGGACGCAGTAGGGTACAATGAGCAGTTCTTC. It codes for CASSRDAVGYNEQFF.

V and J are TRBV12-3 or TRBV12-4 and TRBJ2-2; the D gene is possibly TRBD2 (5 bases). V gave up 6 bases and J gave up 5 bases, with 10 bases separating them. The CDR3 runs 13 residues. For the CDR3, the DNA is TGTGCCAGCAGGTTAAGGGAGACCGGGGAGCTGTTTTTT. Its translation is CASRLRETGELFF.

This clonotype was observed many times. The chain couples TRBV5-1 to TRBJ2-5; tentatively, D is TRBD2 (5 bases). Germline-derived CDR1 and CDR2 are SGHRS and YFSETQ. V was cut by 0 bases and J by 1 base, with 10 bases left in between. The length of the CDR3 is 15 residues. The CDR3 DNA sequence: TGCGCCAGCAGCTTGGCCCAAGCGGCCCAAGAGACCCAGTACTTC. It is translated as CASSLAQAAQETQYF.

This clonotype was found a few times. The J gene is TRBJ1-1, the V gene TRBV9, with 7 bases identical to TRBD1. Germline loops: CDR1 SGDLS, CDR2 YYNGEE. Germline trimming cut 4 bases from V and 4 bases from J; bases unmatched to any gene: 7. The CDR3 is 14 amino acids. The CDR3 coding sequence is TGTGCCAGCAGCACCAGATCAGGGGGCACTGAAGCTTTCTTT. Translation: CASSTRSGGTEAFF.

The sample holds one count of this clonotype. This chain connects TRBV7-2 to TRBJ2-3; 9 nucleotides match TRBD2. Germline CDR1 is SGHTA and CDR2 is FQGNSA. The CDR3 extends over 15 amino acids. The J segment lost 9 bases and the V segment lost 3 bases, leaving 10 bases of the junction unmatched. CDR3 sequence reads: CASSFSGRSLATQYF. The CDR3 nucleotides read TGTGCCAGCAGCTTTAGCGGGAGATCCCTCGCCACGCAGTATTTT.

This clonotype occurred a few times. The J gene is TRBJ2-1, the V gene TRBV7-2, with TRBD2 identical over 8 bases. V gave up 1 base and J gave up 10 bases; unmatched junction bases: 6. The CDR3 runs 14 residues. The germline CDR1 and CDR2 sequences are SGHTA and FQGNSA. CDR3 protein: CASSLDSGGREQFF. In DNA form, the CDR3 reads TGTGCCAGCAGCTTAGATTCCGGCGGGAGGGAGCAGTTCTTC.

The sample holds a few counts of this clonotype. V gene TRBV5-1 combines with J gene TRBJ1-2; 8 bases line up with TRBD1. The germline CDR1 and CDR2 sequences are SGHRS and YFSETQ. CDR3 length equals 15 residues. Trimming at V came to 4 bases and at J to 4 bases, leaving 9 bases not matched to a gene. CDR3 sequence (DNA): TGCGCCAGCAGCCCAGGACAGGGAACTAGCTATGGCTACACCTTC. Residues: CASSPGQGTSYGYTF.

This clonotype was picked up a small number of times. This chain connects TRBV5-1 to TRBJ1-1; unclear D gene. Trimming shortened V by 7 bases and J by 4 bases, and 14 bases separated the two germline ends. CDR3 length: 13 residues. Germline CDR1 and CDR2: SGHRS and YFSETQ. The CDR3 is CASAVGGSTEAFF. CDR3 DNA sequence: TGCGCCAGCGCCGTCGGTGGGAGCACTGAAGCTTTCTTT.

V gene TRBV12-3 or TRBV12-4 combines with J gene TRBJ2-1; no reliable D call. Trimming cost V 8 bases and J 10 bases, with 12 bases left between them. This CDR3 has 11 amino acids. Here the CDR3 reads CASQNDLEQFF. The CDR3 DNA sequence: TGTGCCAGCCAAAACGATCTGGAGCAGTTCTTC.

This clonotype has more than one count but fewer than ten. V gene TRBV5-1 combines with J gene TRBJ2-1; D is possibly TRBD1 or TRBD2 (5 bases each). The CDR3 has 14 amino acids. V lost 4 bases and J lost 5, with 13 bases in between. From germline, CDR1 is SGHRS and CDR2 YFSETQ. This CDR3 is CASSPGAINNEQFF. CDR3 sequence (DNA): TGCGCCAGCAGCCCCGGGGCTATTAACAATGAGCAGTTCTTC. Combining the CDR3 with reference TRBV5-1 and TRBJ2-1 gives the whole variable domain KAGVTQTPRYLIKTRGQQVTLSCSPISGHRSVSWYQQTPGQGLQFLFEYFSETQRNKGNFPGRFSGRQFSNSRSEMNVSTLELGDSALYLCASSPGAINNEQFFGPGTRLTVL.

This chain joins TRBV10-3 and TRBJ2-7; the D is unclear. V was shortened by 3 bases and J by 2 bases, with 11 bases between the two germline ends. Germline V gene sequence: CDR1 ENHRY, CDR2 SYGVKD. This CDR3 is built from 14 residues. CDR3 protein: CAISEIFRTYEQYF. The DNA for the CDR3 is TGTGCCATCAGTGAAATCTTCAGAACCTACGAGCAGTACTTC.

Only a few counts were recorded for this clonotype. This chain joins TRBV19 and TRBJ2-1, with D unclear. V gave up 1 base and J gave up 9 bases, with 13 bases separating them. The CDR3 consists of 14 residues. The germline gives CDR1 LNHDA, CDR2 SQIVND (reference sequence). As DNA, the CDR3 is TGTGCCAGTAGTATAGGTGGTGGGCGTACTGAGCAGTTCTTC. Translating gives CASSIGGGRTEQFF.

The V gene is TRBV7-9, the J gene TRBJ1-2; no firm D call. The germline V and J ends were trimmed by 4 bases and 0 bases, with 15 bases remaining between them. The CDR3 is 16 residues long. Germline-derived CDR1 and CDR2 are SEHNR and FQNEAQ (reference sequence). CDR3 bases: TGTGCCAGCAGCTCAGCGGACCGAGATGCTAACTATGGCTACACCTTC. Translated: CASSSADRDANYGYTF.

Only a few counts were recorded for this clonotype. The chain employs TRBV27 and TRBJ1-1; 10 bases line up with TRBD1. Germline lookup yields CDR1 MNHEY and CDR2 SMNVEV (reference sequence). Trimming cost V 6 bases and J 10 bases; bases outside gene matches: 8. The CDR3 has 13 residues. CDR3 in amino acids: CASSQGQGRVAFF. The CDR3 DNA sequence: TGTGCCAGCAGCCAGGGACAGGGGCGCGTAGCTTTCTTT.

This chain uses TRBV4-1 with TRBJ1-1, with a tentative D call TRBD1 (5 bases). CDR3 length equals 16 residues. The germline V gene encodes CDR1 MGHRA and CDR2 YSYEKL. Trimming removed 4 bases at V and 0 bases at J, with 15 bases between. This chain's CDR3 is CASSLPGAGLNTEAFF. CDR3 nucleotide sequence: TGCGCCAGCAGCCTACCTGGGGCAGGGTTGAACACTGAAGCTTTCTTT.

The J gene is TRBJ2-5, the V gene TRBV13, with D possibly matching TRBD2 (5 bases). CDR3 length: 13 amino acids. V was clipped by 5 bases and J by 2 bases, with 9 bases between them. Germline V CDR1 and CDR2: PRHDT, FYEKMQ (reference sequence). Here the CDR3 reads CASSMDWQETQYF. CDR3 sequence (DNA): TGTGCCAGCAGCATGGACTGGCAAGAGACCCAGTACTTC.

This rearrangement joins TRBV6-4 to TRBJ2-3; TRBD2 agrees at 8 bases. Germline values: CDR1 MRHNA, CDR2 SNTAGT. V was clipped by 4 bases and J by 5 bases; unmatched bases: 2. The CDR3 totals 13 residues. CDR3 protein: CASSVAGGDTQYF. CDR3 coding DNA: TGTGCCAGCAGTGTTGCGGGAGGAGATACGCAGTATTTT.

V is TRBV29-1 and J is TRBJ1-1, with no clear D. There are 12 residues in the CDR3. Germline V lookup: CDR1 SQVTM, CDR2 ANQGSEA. The V end lost 4 bases, the J end lost 9 bases, and 15 bases lay between the germline ends. CDR3 sequence: CSVVGSGSQAFF. CDR3 bases: TGCAGCGTTGTGGGTTCCGGATCACAAGCTTTCTTT.

This clonotype was seen a handful of times. The chain recombines TRBV12-3 or TRBV12-4 with TRBJ2-1; 11 bases are shared with TRBD2. The length of the CDR3 is 14 residues. The ends lost 6 bases at V and 10 bases at J; junction bases unmatched: 8. Here the CDR3 reads CASRLTSGVYEQFF. The DNA of the CDR3 is TGTGCCAGCAGGTTGACTAGCGGGGTGTACGAGCAGTTCTTC.

This chain uses TRBV2 with TRBJ2-7; D remains ambiguous. CDR1 is SNHLY and CDR2 is FYNNEI in the germline V gene. The CDR3 loop spans 11 amino acids. Trimming took 4 bases from V and 5 from J, leaving 6 bases between them. In nucleotides, the CDR3 is TGTGCCAGCAGTGTCAAGAACGAGCAGTACTTC. Translating gives CASSVKNEQYF.

This clonotype appeared a few times. J is TRBJ1-2 and V is TRBV6-2 or TRBV6-3, with D maybe TRBD1 (5 bases). Trimming stripped 6 bases from V and 0 bases from J, with 17 bases between. This CDR3 has 16 residues. Germline V CDR1 and CDR2: MNHEY, SVGEGT. The CDR3 loop reads CASSSPSGEANYGYTF. The CDR3 region has the DNA TGTGCCAGCAGCAGCCCCTCGGGGGAGGCTAACTATGGCTACACCTTC.

This clonotype occurred a few times. This chain joins TRBV7-9 and TRBJ2-3; TRBD1 is a possible D gene (6 bases). The V and J ends lost 8 bases and 2 bases respectively, with 23 bases between them. There are 17 residues in the CDR3. Germline V gives CDR1 SEHNR, CDR2 FQNEAQ (reference sequence). The CDR3 coding sequence is TGTGCCAGCGCGCCAGACTATGAGGGGGATCCCACAGATACGCAGTATTTT. Protein sequence: CASAPDYEGDPTDTQYF. Combining the CDR3 with reference TRBV7-9 and TRBJ2-3 gives the whole variable domain DTGVSQNPRHKITKRGQNVTFRCDPISEHNRLYWYRQTLGQGPEFLTYFQNEAQLEKSRLLSDRFSAERPKGSFSTLEIQRTEQGDSAMYLCASAPDYEGDPTDTQYFGPGTRLTVL.

This clonotype came up a few times. This chain links TRBV29-1 with TRBJ1-1; weak D call: TRBD1 (5 bases). The length of the CDR3 is 13 residues. The V gene lost 7 bases and the J gene lost 1 base, with 13 bases spanning the gap. Germline V gene lookup returns CDR1 SQVTM and CDR2 ANQGSEA. CDR3 nucleotide sequence: TGCAGCGGAAAAACAGGACCGAACACTGAAGCTTTCTTT. It yields the protein CSGKTGPNTEAFF.

J is TRBJ1-2 and V is TRBV14; D uncertain. This CDR3 region has 17 residues. Germline V gives CDR1 SGHDN, CDR2 FVKESK. Trimming stripped 3 bases from V and 0 bases from J, with 17 bases between. The CDR3 here is CASSHGGGRTTNYGYTF. CDR3 DNA: TGTGCCAGCAGCCACGGCGGTGGAAGGACGACTAACTATGGCTACACCTTC. Supplemented by reference TRBV14 and TRBJ1-2, the full variable domain reads EAGVTQFPSHSVIEKGQTVTLRCDPISGHDNLYWYRRVMGKEIKFLLHFVKESKQDESGMPNNRFLAERTGGTYSTLKVQPAELEDSGVYFCASSHGGGRTTNYGYTFGSGTRLTVV.

The chain uses TRBV7-2 and TRBJ2-1; a possible D gene is TRBD1 (7 bases). Germline CDR1 is SGHTA and CDR2 is FQGNSA. Trimming left V 1 base short and J 6 bases short, with 13 bases between. This CDR3 is built from 15 residues. The CDR3 region has the DNA TGTGCCAGCAGCTTAGGCCAGGGGGGAGTCAATGAGCAGTTCTTC. This encodes CASSLGQGGVNEQFF.

The rearrangement uses TRBV15 and TRBJ2-1; 9 bases match TRBD1. The germline V gene encodes CDR1 LNHNV and CDR2 YYDKDF (reference sequence). The length of the CDR3 is 16 residues. With V trimmed by 0 bases and J by 9 bases, 9 bases remained unmatched. The CDR3 spells CATSRDLWGQGVEQFF. CDR3 nucleotide sequence: TGTGCCACCAGCAGAGATCTTTGGGGACAGGGCGTTGAGCAGTTCTTC.